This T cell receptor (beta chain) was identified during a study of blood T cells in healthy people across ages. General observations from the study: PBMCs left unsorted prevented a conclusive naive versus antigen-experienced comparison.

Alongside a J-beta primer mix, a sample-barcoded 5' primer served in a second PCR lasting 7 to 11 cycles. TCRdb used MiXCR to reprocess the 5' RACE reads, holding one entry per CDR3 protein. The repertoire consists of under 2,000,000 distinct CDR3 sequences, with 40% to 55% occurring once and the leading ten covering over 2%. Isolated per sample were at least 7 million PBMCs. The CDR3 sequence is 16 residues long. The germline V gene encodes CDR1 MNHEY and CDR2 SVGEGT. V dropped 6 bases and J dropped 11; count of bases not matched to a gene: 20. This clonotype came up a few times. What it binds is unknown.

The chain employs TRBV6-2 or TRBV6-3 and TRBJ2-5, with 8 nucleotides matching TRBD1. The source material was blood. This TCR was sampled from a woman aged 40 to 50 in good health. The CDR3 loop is CASSPYVGTGHNEQYF. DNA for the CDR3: TGTGCCAGCAGCCCATACGTCGGGACAGGTCACAATGAGCAGTACTTC.